This T cell receptor beta chain was recorded in a study of T-cell reconstitution after alpha-beta-depleted transplantation in children (dated by TCRdb to between 2015 and 2016). Concerning the study at large: Using TCR repertoire profiling, the study quantitatively followed how T-cell immune reconstitution unfolded in children after TCRalphabeta/CD19-depleted allogeneic hematopoietic cell transplantation.

Library method: PCR. Sequenced on an Illumina HiSeq 2500. TCR libraries were prepared with molecular barcoding, using unique molecular identifiers to normalize TCRbeta repertoire quantification. The public reads were run again by TCRdb, first through fastp at Q25 and then through MiXCR, and only productive beta chains were kept. Every CDR3 protein is listed once, alongside the most common genes and DNA of its rows. This sample lists approximately 230,000 distinct CDR3 sequences; under 30% were detected once. The ten largest account for 4% to 5.5% of the sample. As to this clonotype: The antigen this receptor binds is unknown. Base qualities were left out, and no much larger clone turns up one base away.

What the study reported, not specific to this receptor: Hyperexpanded clone frequencies declined over subsequent months; after one year, T-cell counts and TCRbeta diversity were mostly attributed to newly produced T cells. In some patients, the high TCRbeta diversity seen at day 60 was put down to recipient T cells and intrathymic progenitors that had survived conditioning. About two months after transplant, the apparently early recovery of alphabetaT-cell counts reportedly depended on just several hundred clones that had expanded rapidly and came from non-depleted graft cells.

The germline V gene specifies MNHEY as CDR1 and SVGEGT as CDR2. Counted from cysteine to phenylalanine, this CDR3 has 13 amino acids. Only CDR3 DNA remains: 39 bases, in frame from the first base. Trimming takes 2 bases from V and 13 bases from J, and the germline ends sit 15 bases apart. The treatment or condition label for this specimen denotes: allogeneic hematopoietic cell transplantation with graft depleted of TCRalphabeta T cells and CD19 B cells. The children who served as transplant recipients had been given grafts of TCRalphabeta/CD19-depleted allogeneic hematopoietic cells. The sequence joins TRBV6-2 or TRBV6-3 to TRBJ2-1; the D match is possibly TRBD1 or TRBD2, with 6 bases aligned in each. The sample consisted of PBMCs, mostly from graft donor cells, taken 360 days after TCRalphabeta/CD19-depleted stem cell transplant. The TCR originated in a female patient between 2 and 15 years old who had a stem cell transplant for congenital amegakaryocytic thrombocytopenia, so the T cells may come from the graft donor. CDR3 reads: CASSYGGGFVQFF. The DNA is TGTGCCAGCAGTTACGGAGGGGGATTCGTTCAGTTCTTC.